This T cell receptor (beta chain) emerged from a study of blood T cell repertoires in COVID-19. For the study at large: Specimens from acute and convalescent COVID-19 originated in the United States, Italy and Spain. Nucleic acid was either cDNA or gDNA, and it came from T cells, B-cell-depleted T cells, or PBMCs.

The ends were cut back, 6 bases at V and 5 bases at J, with 14 bases in the middle. Germline V gene sequence: CDR1 KGHSH, CDR2 LQKENI. The CDR3 is 13 residues long. Source study methods: Estimated nucleated cell counts came from reference gene primer amplification. Libraries were prepared by immunoSEQ multiplex PCR; TCRdb keeps only in-frame clonotypes and omits some of them. For V, J and clone size, that table is used; D and trimming come from the DNA. The sample holds tens of thousands of clones; 80% to 90% are singletons and the top ten take about a sixth. Sequenced sample: peripheral blood. The chain recombines TRBV18 with TRBJ2-7, with D perhaps TRBD1 (6 bases). The receptor's source is a human donor in a cohort sampled during active COVID-19. The CDR3 nucleotides are TGTGCCAGCTCTCAGGACAGATTCAACGAGCAGTACTTC. It encodes CASSQDRFNEQYF. Combining the CDR3 with reference TRBV18 and TRBJ2-7 gives the whole variable domain NAGVMQNPRHLVRRRGQEARLRCSPMKGHSHVYWYRQLPEEGLKFMVYLQKENIIDESGMPKERFSAEFPKEGPSILRIQQVVRGDSAAYFCASSQDRFNEQYFGPGTRLTVT.